This entry lists 7 T cell receptor beta chains sequenced from one sample in a study of blood T cell repertoires in COVID-19 (dated by TCRdb to the early 2020s). Library preparation used the immunoSEQ multiplex PCR assay. TCRdb took over this immuneACCESS table, retaining in-frame rearrangements with V and J assigned. Such tables are incomplete; in checked studies, under half of the missing clones stem from an unresolved V gene, and the remainder is unexplained. The sample table lists some 280,000 clones, 86% of them with a count of one. 3% of the sample comes from the top ten. The specimen sequenced was peripheral blood. The receptors here all came from a woman aged 30 to 39 with active or convalescent COVID-19.

Concerning this clone itself: At one end, the junction sequence differs from germline, possibly due to a read error. The J gene is TRBJ1-1, the V gene TRBV9; the match to TRBD1 covers 10 bases. Germline-derived CDR1 and CDR2 are SGDLS and YYNGEE. The CDR3 is 15 residues long. As DNA, the CDR3 is TGTGCCAGCAGCGCGACAGGGGGCTTGAATACTGAAGCTTTCTTT. This gives the protein CASSATGGLNTEAFF.

The chain combines TRBV29-1 with TRBJ1-2; a weak D match, TRBD1 (5 bases). The CDR3 sequence is 16 residues long. V lost 7 bases and J lost 7, with 28 bases in between. Germline V gives CDR1 SQVTM, CDR2 ANQGSEA. As DNA, the CDR3 is TGCAGCGCCCCTCTCCGGGACTCCGAAGGTTATATTGGCTACACCTTC. Translation: CSAPLRDSEGYIGYTF. Full variable domain (missing parts from reference TRBV29-1 and TRBJ1-2): SAVISQKPSRDICQRGTSLTIQCQVDSQVTMMFWYRQQPGQSLTLIATANQGSEATYESGFVIDKFPISRPNLTFSTLTVSNMSPEDSSIYLCSAPLRDSEGYIGYTFGSGTRLTVV.

V gene TRBV6-5 combines with J gene TRBJ1-1; TRBD1 is a possible D gene (6 bases). V was pared by 6 bases and J by 1 base, with 9 bases between. Germline CDR1 MNHEY, CDR2 SVGAGI. There are 13 residues in the CDR3. CDR3 bases: TGTGCCAGCAGAGTACAGGGGAACACTGAAGCTTTCTTT. This encodes CASRVQGNTEAFF.

V gene TRBV27 combines with J gene TRBJ1-2; 9 positions agree with TRBD1. Per germline, CDR1 MNHEY and CDR2 SMNVEV (reference sequence). V lost 5 bases and J lost 4; bases outside the gene matches: 8. The CDR3 spans 15 residues. The CDR3 sequence is CASSTGQGRAYGYTF. The CDR3 nucleotides read TGTGCCAGCAGTACGGGACAGGGTCGGGCCTATGGCTACACCTTC.

This chain connects TRBV10-3 to TRBJ1-1; D uncertain. CDR1 is ENHRY, CDR2 SYGVKD, per germline. The CDR3 extends over 13 amino acids. V was pared by 7 bases and J by 8 bases, with 17 bases between. The CDR3 sequence is CAIKSYEDGEAFF. The DNA for the CDR3 is TGTGCCATCAAGTCGTACGAGGATGGCGAAGCTTTCTTT.

This clone was seen once. The V gene is TRBV6-2 or TRBV6-3, the J gene TRBJ1-2; D gene uncertain. CDR1 and CDR2 from the germline V gene are MNHEY and SVGEGT. V shed 4 bases and J shed 4 bases, with 16 bases lying between them. There are 15 residues in the CDR3. The CDR3 loop is CASSWAGKTPYGYTF. The CDR3 nucleotides read TGTGCCAGCAGTTGGGCGGGCAAAACCCCCTATGGCTACACCTTC.

The V and J genes are TRBV13 and TRBJ2-1; D gene uncertain. This CDR3 has 13 amino acids. CDR1 is PRHDT and CDR2 is FYEKMQ in the germline V gene (reference sequence). V dropped 5 bases and J dropped 9 bases, with 14 bases sitting between them. The CDR3 nucleotides read TGTGCCAGCAGCCACGAGAGCACCGGTGAGCAGTTCTTC. Translated, it gives CASSHESTGEQFF.